Sequencing of this TCR beta chain was carried out in a study of CD4 and CD8 cells across lung adenocarcinoma regions. TCRdb redid the calling of the PCR reads with MiXCR, one entry per CDR3 protein. The profile covers over 2,500 distinct CDR3 sequences, with 45% to 60% appearing a single time and around 43% taken by the ten largest. With respect to this clonotype: Sequence at one end of the junction differs from germline and may be a read error.

CDR1 and CDR2 from the germline V gene are SSHAT and FNYEAQ (reference sequence). The CDR3 is 14 amino acids. Donors had localized lung adenocarcinoma, a non-small cell lung cancer. The clonotype was recovered from a male donor with lung adenocarcinoma. The CD4 and CD8 labels of this study may be unreliable. The sample was CD8+ T cells from the center of a lung tumor. The V gene is TRBV7-7, the J gene TRBJ2-1, with 7 bases that match TRBD2. Written as DNA, the CDR3 is TGTGCCAGCAGCAAGGGACTATCCTACAATAAGCAGTTCTTC. It specifies CASSKGLSYNKQFF.